This TCR beta chain stems from a study of blood T cell repertoires in COVID-19. TCRdb's copy holds only in-frame clones and misses some; the assay was immunoSEQ multiplex PCR. The sample lists some 140,000 clones, 79% seen once, with roughly 3.5% in the top ten. The receptor was derived from a man aged 60 to 75 with acute or convalescent COVID-19. The specimen was peripheral blood.

CDR3 in DNA: TGTGCCAGCAGGCCTTCTAGCGGCGAGCAGTACTTC. Translated, it gives CASRPSSGEQYF. The chain links TRBV14 to TRBJ2-7, with 7 bases fitting TRBD2. The CDR3 runs 12 residues. Germline V gene sequence: CDR1 SGHDN, CDR2 FVKESK. Trimming cost V 6 bases and J 6 bases; bases outside gene matches: 5. Full variable domain (outside the CDR3, taken from reference TRBV14 and TRBJ2-7): EAGVTQFPSHSVIEKGQTVTLRCDPISGHDNLYWYRRVMGKEIKFLLHFVKESKQDESGMPNNRFLAERTGGTYSTLKVQPAELEDSGVYFCASRPSSGEQYFGPGTRLTVT.